The source of this T cell receptor (beta chain) is a study of T cell responses to AZD1222 COVID-19 vaccine. Study at large: Doses given second, at about 4 or about 12 weeks, were pooled. Study outcomes and limitations: After the peak T cell response, and only then, were repertoires sampled. Close to half of all spike-specific TCRs reportedly target regions of the variants that are unmutated. It should be noted that donors were predominantly white British and more often female, and clonal diversity was possibly underestimated.

On this clone itself: Its antigen remains unidentified.

Sequenced by immunoSEQ multiplex PCR; TCRdb stores in-frame clones only, minus some. In the table there are 110,000 or so clones, around 90% of which are singletons. In germline, CDR1 is SGHTA, CDR2 FQGNSA. V lost 3 bases to trimming and J lost 1 base, with 5 bases between them. The CDR3 runs to 13 residues. The sequenced sample was peripheral blood, obtained on day 0 of AZD1222 vaccination. The receptor comes from an adult in good health. This chain links TRBV7-2 with TRBJ2-3; D ambiguous. CDR3: CASSFTGTDTQYF. As DNA, the CDR3 is TGTGCCAGCAGCTTCACAGGCACAGATACGCAGTATTTT. The variable domain in full, with the rest retrieved from reference TRBV7-2 and TRBJ2-3, is GAGVSQSPSNKVTEKGKDVELRCDPISGHTALYWYRQSLGQGLEFLIYFQGNSAPDKSGLPSDRFSAERTGGSVSTLTIQRTQQEDSAVYLCASSFTGTDTQYFGPGTRLTVL.